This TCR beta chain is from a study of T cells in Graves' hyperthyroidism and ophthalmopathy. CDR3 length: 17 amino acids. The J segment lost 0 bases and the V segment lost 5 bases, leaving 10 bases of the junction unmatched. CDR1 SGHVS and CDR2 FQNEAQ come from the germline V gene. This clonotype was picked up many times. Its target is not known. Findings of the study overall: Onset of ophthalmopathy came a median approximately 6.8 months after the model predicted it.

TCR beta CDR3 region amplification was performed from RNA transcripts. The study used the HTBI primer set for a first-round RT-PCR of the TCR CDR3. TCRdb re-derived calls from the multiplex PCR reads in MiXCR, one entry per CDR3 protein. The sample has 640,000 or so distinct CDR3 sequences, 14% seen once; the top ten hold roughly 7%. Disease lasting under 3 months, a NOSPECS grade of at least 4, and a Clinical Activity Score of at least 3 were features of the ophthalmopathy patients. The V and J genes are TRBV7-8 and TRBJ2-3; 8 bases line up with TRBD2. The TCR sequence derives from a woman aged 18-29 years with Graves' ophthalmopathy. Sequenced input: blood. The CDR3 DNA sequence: TGTGCCAGCAGCCTCCGGGGGGGATCGTCTAGCACAGATACGCAGTATTTT. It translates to CASSLRGGSSSTDTQYF.